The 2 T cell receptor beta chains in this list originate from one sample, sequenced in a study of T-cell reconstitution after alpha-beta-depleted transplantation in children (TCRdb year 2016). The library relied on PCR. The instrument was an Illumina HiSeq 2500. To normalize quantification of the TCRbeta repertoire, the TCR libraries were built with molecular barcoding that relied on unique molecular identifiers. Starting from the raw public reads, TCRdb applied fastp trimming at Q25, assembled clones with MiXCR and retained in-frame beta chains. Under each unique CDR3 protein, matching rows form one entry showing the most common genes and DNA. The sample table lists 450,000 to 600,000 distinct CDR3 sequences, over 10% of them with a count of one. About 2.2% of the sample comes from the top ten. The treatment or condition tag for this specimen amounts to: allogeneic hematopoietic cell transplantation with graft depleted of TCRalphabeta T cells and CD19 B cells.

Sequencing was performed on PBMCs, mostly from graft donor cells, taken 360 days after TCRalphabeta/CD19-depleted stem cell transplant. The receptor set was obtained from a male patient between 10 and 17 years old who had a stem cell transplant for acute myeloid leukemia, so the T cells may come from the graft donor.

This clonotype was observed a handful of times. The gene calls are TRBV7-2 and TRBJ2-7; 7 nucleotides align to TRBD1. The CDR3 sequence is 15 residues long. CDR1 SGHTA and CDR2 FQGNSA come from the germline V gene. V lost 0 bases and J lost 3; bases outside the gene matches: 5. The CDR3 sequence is CASSLAGQGVYEQYF. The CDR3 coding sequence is TGTGCCAGCAGCTTAGCGGGGCAGGGGGTCTACGAGCAGTACTTC.

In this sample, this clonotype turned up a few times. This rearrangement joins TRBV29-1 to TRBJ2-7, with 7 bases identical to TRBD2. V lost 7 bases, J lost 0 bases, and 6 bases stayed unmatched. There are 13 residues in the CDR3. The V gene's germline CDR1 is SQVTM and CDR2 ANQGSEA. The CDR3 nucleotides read TGCAGCGGTGGGGGGGGGAGCTCCTACGAGCAGTACTTC. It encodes CSGGGGSSYEQYF.